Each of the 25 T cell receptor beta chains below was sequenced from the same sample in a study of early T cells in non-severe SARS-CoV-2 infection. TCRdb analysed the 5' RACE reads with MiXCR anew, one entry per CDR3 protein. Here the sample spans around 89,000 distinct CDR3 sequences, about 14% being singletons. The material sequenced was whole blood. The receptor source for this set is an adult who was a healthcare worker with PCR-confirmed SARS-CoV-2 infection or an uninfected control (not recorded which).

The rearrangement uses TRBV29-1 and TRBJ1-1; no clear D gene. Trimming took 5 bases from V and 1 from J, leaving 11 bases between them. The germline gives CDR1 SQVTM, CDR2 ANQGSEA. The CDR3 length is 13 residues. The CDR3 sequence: CSVSNTKNTEAFF. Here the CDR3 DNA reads TGCAGCGTTAGTAACACGAAGAACACTGAAGCTTTCTTT.

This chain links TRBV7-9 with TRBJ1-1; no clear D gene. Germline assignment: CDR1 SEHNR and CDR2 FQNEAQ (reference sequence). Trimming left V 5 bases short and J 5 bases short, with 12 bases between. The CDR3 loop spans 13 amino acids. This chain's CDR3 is CASSRRQATEAFF. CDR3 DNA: TGTGCCAGCAGCCGGCGTCAGGCGACTGAAGCTTTCTTT.

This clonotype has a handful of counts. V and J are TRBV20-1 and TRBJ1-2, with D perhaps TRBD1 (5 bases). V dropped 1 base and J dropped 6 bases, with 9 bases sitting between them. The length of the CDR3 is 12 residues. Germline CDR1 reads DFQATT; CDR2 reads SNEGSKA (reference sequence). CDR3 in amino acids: CSARGLQDGYTF. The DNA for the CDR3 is TGCAGTGCTAGAGGGTTACAGGATGGCTACACCTTC.

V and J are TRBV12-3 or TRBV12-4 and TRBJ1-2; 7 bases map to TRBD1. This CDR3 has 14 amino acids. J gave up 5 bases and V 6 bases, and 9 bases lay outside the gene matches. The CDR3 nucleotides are TGTGCCAGCAGCACGACAGGGCTCCGTTATGGCTACACCTTC. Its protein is CASSTTGLRYGYTF.

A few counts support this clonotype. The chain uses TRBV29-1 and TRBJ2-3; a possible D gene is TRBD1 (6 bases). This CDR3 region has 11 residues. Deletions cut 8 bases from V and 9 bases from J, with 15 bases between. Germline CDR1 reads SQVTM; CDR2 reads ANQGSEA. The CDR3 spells CSTRQAQTQYF. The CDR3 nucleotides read TGCAGCACCAGACAGGCCCAGACGCAGTATTTT.

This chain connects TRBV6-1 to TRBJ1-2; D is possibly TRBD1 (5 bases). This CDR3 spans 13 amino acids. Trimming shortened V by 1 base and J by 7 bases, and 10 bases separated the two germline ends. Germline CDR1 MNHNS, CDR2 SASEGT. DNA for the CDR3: TGTGCCAGCAGTGAAGACGGGGGTTCTGGCTACACCTTC. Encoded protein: CASSEDGGSGYTF.

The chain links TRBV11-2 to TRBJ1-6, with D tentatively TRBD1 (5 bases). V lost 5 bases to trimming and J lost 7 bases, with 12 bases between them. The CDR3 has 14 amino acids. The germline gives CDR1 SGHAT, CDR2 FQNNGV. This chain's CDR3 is CASSIRDFNSPLHF. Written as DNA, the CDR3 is TGTGCCAGCAGCATAAGGGACTTCAATTCACCCCTCCACTTT.

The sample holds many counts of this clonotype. The CDR3 loop reads CSARAGGRSGTEAFF. Written as DNA, the CDR3 is TGCAGTGCTAGAGCGGGGGGCAGGAGTGGCACTGAAGCTTTCTTT. The genes are TRBV20-1 and TRBJ1-1; weak D call: TRBD1 (6 bases). Trimming shortened V by 1 base and J by 4 bases, and 16 bases separated the two germline ends. CDR3 length: 15 residues. Germline V gives CDR1 DFQATT, CDR2 SNEGSKA (reference sequence).

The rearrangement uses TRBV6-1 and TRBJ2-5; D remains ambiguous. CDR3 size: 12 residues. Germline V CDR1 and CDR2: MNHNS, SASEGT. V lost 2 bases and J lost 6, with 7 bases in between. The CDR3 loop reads CASSELRQTQYF. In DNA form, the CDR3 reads TGTGCCAGCAGTGAATTGCGTCAGACCCAGTACTTC.

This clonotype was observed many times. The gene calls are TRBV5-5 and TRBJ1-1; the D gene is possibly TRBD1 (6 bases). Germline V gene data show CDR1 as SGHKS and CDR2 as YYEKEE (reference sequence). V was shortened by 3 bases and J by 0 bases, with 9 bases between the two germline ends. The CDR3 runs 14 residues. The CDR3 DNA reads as TGTGCCAGCAGCTGGACAGATATGAACACTGAAGCTTTCTTT. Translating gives CASSWTDMNTEAFF.

The DNA for the CDR3 is TGTGCTAGTGCCTCATTAGCCAAAAACATTCAGTACTTC. This encodes CASASLAKNIQYF. The chain uses TRBV12-5 and TRBJ2-4; D remains unclear. There are 13 residues in the CDR3. Germline loops: CDR1 LGHNT, CDR2 FRNRAP. The V gene lost 7 bases and the J gene lost 0 bases, with 7 bases spanning the gap.

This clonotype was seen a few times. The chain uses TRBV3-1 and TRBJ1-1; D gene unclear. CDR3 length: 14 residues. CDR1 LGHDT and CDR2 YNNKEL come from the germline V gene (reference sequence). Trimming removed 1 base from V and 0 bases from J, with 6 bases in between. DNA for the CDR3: TGTGCCAGCAGCCAAGTTGGTATGAACACTGAAGCTTTCTTT. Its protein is CASSQVGMNTEAFF.

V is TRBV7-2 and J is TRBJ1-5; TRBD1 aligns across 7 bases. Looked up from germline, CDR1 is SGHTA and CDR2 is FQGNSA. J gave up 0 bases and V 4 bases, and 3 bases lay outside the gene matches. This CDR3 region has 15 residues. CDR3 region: CASSSDRNSNQPQHF. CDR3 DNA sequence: TGTGCCAGCAGCTCGGACAGGAATAGCAATCAGCCCCAGCATTTT.

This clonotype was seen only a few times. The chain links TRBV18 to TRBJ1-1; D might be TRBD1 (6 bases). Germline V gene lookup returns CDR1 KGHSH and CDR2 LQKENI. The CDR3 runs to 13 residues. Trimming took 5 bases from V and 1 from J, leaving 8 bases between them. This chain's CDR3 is CASSEGQNTEAFF. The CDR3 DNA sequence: TGTGCCAGCTCAGAGGGACAGAACACTGAAGCTTTCTTT.

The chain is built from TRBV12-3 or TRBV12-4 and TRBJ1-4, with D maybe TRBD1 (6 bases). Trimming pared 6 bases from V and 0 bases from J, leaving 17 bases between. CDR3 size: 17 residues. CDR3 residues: CASRGRQDGATNEKLFF. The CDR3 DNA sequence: TGTGCCAGCAGGGGTAGACAGGATGGGGCAACTAATGAAAAACTGTTTTTT.

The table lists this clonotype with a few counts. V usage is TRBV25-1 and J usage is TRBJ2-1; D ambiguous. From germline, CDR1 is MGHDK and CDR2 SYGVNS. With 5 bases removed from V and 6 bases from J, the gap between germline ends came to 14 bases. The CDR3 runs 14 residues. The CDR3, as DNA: TGTGCCAGCAGTCTTCAGGTTTCTGTCAATGAGCAGTTCTTC. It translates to CASSLQVSVNEQFF.

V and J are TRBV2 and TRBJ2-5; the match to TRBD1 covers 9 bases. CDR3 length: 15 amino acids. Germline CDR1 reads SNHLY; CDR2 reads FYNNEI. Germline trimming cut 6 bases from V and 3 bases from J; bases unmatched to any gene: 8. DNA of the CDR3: TGTGCCAGCAGGGCCGGGACAGGGTGGGAAGAGACCCAGTACTTC. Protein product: CASRAGTGWEETQYF.

This CDR3 is CASSKNRDAYYGYTF. CDR3 in DNA: TGTGCCAGCAGCAAAAACAGGGATGCGTACTATGGCTACACCTTC. The gene calls are TRBV7-8 and TRBJ1-2; possibly TRBD1 for D (6 bases). The CDR3 length is 15 residues. CDR1 SGHVS and CDR2 FQNEAQ come from the germline V gene. V was cut by 5 bases and J by 3 bases, with 16 bases left in between.

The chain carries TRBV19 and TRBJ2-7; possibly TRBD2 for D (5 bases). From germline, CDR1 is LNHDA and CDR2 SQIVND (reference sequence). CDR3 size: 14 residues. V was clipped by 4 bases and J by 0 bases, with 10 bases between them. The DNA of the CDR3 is TGTGCCAGTAGTAGAGGGTCTGACTCCTACGAGCAGTACGTC. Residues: CASSRGSDSYEQYV.

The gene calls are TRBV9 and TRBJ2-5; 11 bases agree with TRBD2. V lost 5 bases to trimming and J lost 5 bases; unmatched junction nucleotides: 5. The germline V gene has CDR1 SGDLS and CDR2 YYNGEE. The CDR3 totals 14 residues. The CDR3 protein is CASSSGGAVETQYF. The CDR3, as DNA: TGTGCCAGCAGTAGCGGGGGGGCCGTGGAGACCCAGTACTTC.

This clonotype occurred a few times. The CDR3 nucleotides are TGTGCCAGCACCGGGACTTCTCGGGGTGAAGCTTTCTTT. Protein: CASTGTSRGEAFF. The rearrangement joins TRBV6-6 to TRBJ1-1; TRBD1 might be the D (5 bases). Germline V gene lookup returns CDR1 MNHNY and CDR2 SVGAGI (reference sequence). V dropped 7 bases and J dropped 7 bases, with 16 bases sitting between them. This CDR3 contains 13 residues.

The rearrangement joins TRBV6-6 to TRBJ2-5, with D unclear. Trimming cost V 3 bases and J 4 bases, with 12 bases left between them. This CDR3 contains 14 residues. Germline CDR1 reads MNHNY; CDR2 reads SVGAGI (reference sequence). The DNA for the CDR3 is TGTGCCAGCAGTTATGATTTGGGGATAGAGACCCAGTACTTC. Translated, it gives CASSYDLGIETQYF.

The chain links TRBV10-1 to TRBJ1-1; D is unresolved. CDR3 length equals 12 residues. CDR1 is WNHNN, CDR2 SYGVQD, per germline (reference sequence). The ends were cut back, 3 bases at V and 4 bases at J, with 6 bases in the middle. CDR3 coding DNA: TGCGCCAGCAGTGATGCGGCCACTGAAGCTTTCTTT. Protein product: CASSDAATEAFF.

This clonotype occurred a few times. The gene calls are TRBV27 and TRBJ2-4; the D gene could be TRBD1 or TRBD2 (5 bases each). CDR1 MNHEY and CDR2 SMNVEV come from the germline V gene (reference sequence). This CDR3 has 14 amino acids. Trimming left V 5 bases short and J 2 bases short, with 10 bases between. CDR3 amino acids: CASSERGPKNIQYF. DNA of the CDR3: TGTGCCAGCAGTGAACGGGGACCCAAAAACATTCAGTACTTC.

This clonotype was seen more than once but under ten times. CDR3 amino acids: CASRRSGGRNEQFF. The CDR3 DNA sequence: TGTGCCAGCCGAAGAAGCGGGGGGAGGAATGAGCAGTTCTTC. The chain has TRBV6-1 and TRBJ2-1; 9 bases line up with TRBD2. Per germline, CDR1 MNHNS and CDR2 SASEGT. CDR3 length equals 14 residues. V shed 8 bases, J shed 7 bases, and the junction held 9 bases outside the gene matches.